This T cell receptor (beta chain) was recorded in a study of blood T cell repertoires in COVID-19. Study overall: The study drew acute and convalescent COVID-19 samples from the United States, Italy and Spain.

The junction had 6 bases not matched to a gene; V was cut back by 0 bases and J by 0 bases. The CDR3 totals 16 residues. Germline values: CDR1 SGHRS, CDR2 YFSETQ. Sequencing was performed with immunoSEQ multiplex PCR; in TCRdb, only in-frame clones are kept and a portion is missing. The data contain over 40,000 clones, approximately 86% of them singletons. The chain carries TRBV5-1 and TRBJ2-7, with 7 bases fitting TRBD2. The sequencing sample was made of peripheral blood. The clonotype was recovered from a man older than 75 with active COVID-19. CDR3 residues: CASSLDLAASSYEQYF. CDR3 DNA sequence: TGCGCCAGCAGCTTGGATCTAGCGGCGAGCTCCTACGAGCAGTACTTC.